This TCR beta chain was identified during a study of T cells in Graves' hyperthyroidism and ophthalmopathy. Ten or more counts support this clonotype. Amplification of TCR beta CDR3 regions used RNA as the template. The TCR CDR3 was amplified in a first-round RT-PCR using the HTBI primer set. TCRdb re-called the multiplex PCR reads through MiXCR, storing one row per CDR3 protein. The sample includes roughly 110,000 distinct CDR3 sequences, roughly 15% of them seen just once. The germline V gene encodes CDR1 DFQATT and CDR2 SNEGSKA (reference sequence). V was cut by 5 bases and J by 8 bases, with 13 bases left in between. The CDR3 extends over 12 amino acids.

This rearrangement joins TRBV20-1 to TRBJ2-1, with D possibly TRBD2 on 6 matching bases. Sequencing was done on a sample of blood. This receptor was taken from a woman aged 45-60 years with Graves' hyperthyroidism. CDR3 in DNA: TGCAGTGCTGCCAGGAGGGTGGATGAGCAGTTCTTC. Translation: CSAARRVDEQFF.